The 25 T cell receptor beta chains presented below share a single source sample, sequenced in a study of CD8+ T cells in alopecia areata. Reverse transcription of extracted RNA yielded cDNA, which provided the sequencing template. This table comes from immunoSEQ multiplex PCR, and its TCRdb copy is limited to in-frame clones, with some not included. Of some 180,000 clones in the sample, more than 60% were seen once. This sample comprised CD4+ T cells sorted from blood, obtained at week 0. The receptor source for this set is a human donor with alopecia areata.

This clone was detected only a few times. The chain carries TRBV19 and TRBJ1-6; 9 bases fit TRBD1. Germline V lookup: CDR1 LNHDA, CDR2 SQIVND (reference sequence). The junction had 12 bases not matched to a gene; V was cut back by 5 bases and J by 13 bases. The CDR3 extends over 15 amino acids. CDR3 residues: CASSAAGTGSPPLHF. The CDR3 coding sequence is TGTGCCAGTAGTGCAGCCGGGACAGGGTCCCCCCCCCTCCACTTT.

The CDR3 nucleotides read TGTGCCACCACCATCCAAGGGGGTACCACCGGGGAGCTGTTTTTT. Translation: CATTIQGGTTGELFF. V gene TRBV2 combines with J gene TRBJ2-2; D might be TRBD1 (6 bases). The germline gives CDR1 SNHLY, CDR2 FYNNEI. The V end was cut by 10 bases, the J end by 4 bases, with 19 bases between. The CDR3 runs to 15 residues.

In the case of this clone: The same CDR3 can be traced to other DNA sequences in this sample. This chain uses TRBV29-1 with TRBJ1-5; D gene uncertain. CDR1 and CDR2 from the germline V gene are SQVTM and ANQGSEA. V shed 4 bases and J shed 0 bases, with 7 bases lying between them. The CDR3 runs to 13 residues. The CDR3 loop reads CSVGDSSNQPQHF. The CDR3 DNA sequence: TGCAGCGTTGGGGATAGTAGCAATCAGCCCCAGCATTTT.

Worth noting for this clone: Other DNA sequences from this sample encode an identical CDR3 as well. The V call is TRBV29-1, the J call TRBJ1-2, with TRBD1 identical over 7 bases. The V and J ends lost 3 bases and 4 bases, in that order; junction bases with no gene match: 2. CDR1 is SQVTM and CDR2 is ANQGSEA in the germline V gene. The CDR3 spans 12 residues. For the CDR3, the DNA is TGCAGCGTTGACAGGGGGGGCTATGGCTACACCTTC. It yields the protein CSVDRGGYGYTF.

This clone has just a few counts. The chain's CDR3 is CASSQEIGGAKNIQYF. CDR3 bases: TGCGCCAGCAGCCAAGAAATTGGGGGGGCCAAAAACATTCAGTACTTC. The J gene is TRBJ2-4, the V gene TRBV4-1, with D tentatively TRBD2 (6 bases). Germline CDR1 and CDR2: MGHRA and YSYEKL. V gave up 0 bases and J gave up 1 base, with 10 bases separating them. The CDR3 has 16 residues.

The gene calls are TRBV2 and TRBJ2-5, with D unresolved. CDR1 and CDR2 (germline): SNHLY, FYNNEI. The CDR3 is made up of 12 amino acids. The germline V and J ends were trimmed by 11 bases and 1 base, with 11 bases remaining between them. In DNA form, the CDR3 reads TGTGCCGGCCGTAGGGTCCAAGAGACCCAGTACTTC. It translates to CAGRRVQETQYF.

This clone appeared a few times. The J gene is TRBJ2-1, the V gene TRBV19; tentative D call: TRBD2 (6 bases). The CDR3 contains 13 residues. Germline loops: CDR1 LNHDA, CDR2 SQIVND (reference sequence). The V gene lost 10 bases and the J gene lost 5 bases, with 15 bases spanning the gap. This CDR3 is CANLRREHNEQFF. In DNA form, the CDR3 reads TGTGCCAATCTCCGGCGGGAACACAATGAGCAGTTCTTC.

This chain connects TRBV10-3 to TRBJ2-7; possible D gene TRBD1, 5 bases. The CDR3 extends over 12 amino acids. In germline, CDR1 is ENHRY, CDR2 SYGVKD. V was clipped by 7 bases and J by 1 base, with 8 bases between them. The CDR3: CAIKDTSYEQYF. The CDR3, as DNA: TGTGCCATCAAGGACACTTCCTACGAGCAGTACTTC.

J is TRBJ1-3 and V is TRBV30; no clear D. The CDR3 loop spans 12 amino acids. CDR1 is GTSNPN and CDR2 is SVGIG in the germline V gene (reference sequence). V was shortened by 5 bases and J by 7 bases, with 12 bases between the two germline ends. Written as DNA, the CDR3 is TGTGCCTGGGGACTCCTTTTCAACACCATATATTTT. Protein: CAWGLLFNTIYF.

The genes are TRBV2 and TRBJ1-2; D is possibly TRBD1 (5 bases). Trimming removed 5 bases from V and 7 bases from J, with 14 bases in between. This CDR3 comprises 13 residues. Per the germline V gene, CDR1 is SNHLY and CDR2 is FYNNEI. The CDR3 region has the DNA TGTGCCAGCAGTAATACCCTCGGGGGTGGCTACACCTTC. Residues: CASSNTLGGGYTF.

The chain couples TRBV19 to TRBJ1-2; 7 positions agree with TRBD1. Looked up from germline, CDR1 is LNHDA and CDR2 is SQIVND (reference sequence). This CDR3 contains 15 residues. The junction had 10 bases not matched to a gene; V was cut back by 4 bases and J by 5 bases. The CDR3 DNA sequence: TGTGCCAGTAGTACTGTGGGACAGTCGAGTTATGGCTACACCTTC. Its protein product is CASSTVGQSSYGYTF.

The J gene is TRBJ2-6, the V gene TRBV7-6; the match to TRBD1 covers 9 bases. The CDR3 is 16 amino acids. CDR1 is SGHVS and CDR2 is FNYEAQ in the germline V gene. Trimming cost V 5 bases and J 4 bases; bases outside gene matches: 6. CDR3 sequence: CASSQQGASGANVLTF. The CDR3 bases are TGTGCCAGCAGCCAACAGGGGGCGTCCGGGGCCAACGTCCTGACTTTC. Based on the CDR3 plus reference TRBV7-6 and TRBJ2-6, the full variable domain is GAGVSQSPRYKVTKRGQDVALRCDPISGHVSLYWYRQALGQGPEFLTYFNYEAQQDKSGLPNDRFSAERPEGSISTLTIQRTEQRDSAMYRCASSQQGASGANVLTFGAGSRLTVL.

The chain couples TRBV7-2 to TRBJ1-1, with D tentatively TRBD1 (6 bases). CDR3 length equals 14 residues. The germline gives CDR1 SGHTA, CDR2 FQGNSA. Trimming stripped 4 bases from V and 5 bases from J, with 14 bases between. The CDR3 sequence is CASSSPGQRTEAFF. CDR3 bases: TGTGCCAGCAGCTCCCCCGGACAGAGGACTGAAGCTTTCTTT.

A note on this clone: The sample contains more than one DNA sequence encoding this CDR3. The V call is TRBV29-1, the J call TRBJ1-1, with D hard to call. The CDR3 contains 10 residues. Trimming cost V 5 bases and J 1 base, with 2 bases left between them. Germline V gene sequence: CDR1 SQVTM, CDR2 ANQGSEA. As DNA, the CDR3 is TGCAGCGTTTCGAACACTGAAGCTTTCTTT. Translation gives CSVSNTEAFF.

The chain carries TRBV29-1 and TRBJ1-1, with D possibly being TRBD1 (6 bases). The germline V gene has CDR1 SQVTM and CDR2 ANQGSEA. The V gene lost 3 bases and the J gene lost 1 base, with 12 bases spanning the gap. The CDR3 sequence is 14 residues long. CDR3: CSVDYGTTNTEAFF. The CDR3 coding sequence is TGCAGCGTTGATTACGGGACAACGAACACTGAAGCTTTCTTT.

The J gene is TRBJ1-1, the V gene TRBV7-8, with 8 bases identical to TRBD1. The V gene's germline CDR1 is SGHVS and CDR2 FQNEAQ. The CDR3 is made up of 19 amino acids. V trimming: 7 bases; J trimming: 1 base; junction bases outside the gene matches: 20. For the CDR3, the DNA is TGTGCCAGCACCCGAACTTCGAGTGGACAGGGCCTTAGGAACACTGAAGCTTTCTTT. Residues: CASTRTSSGQGLRNTEAFF.

This clone appeared a single time. The chain couples TRBV29-1 to TRBJ1-2; D call uncertain. The germline V gene has CDR1 SQVTM and CDR2 ANQGSEA. Trimming stripped 4 bases from V and 7 bases from J, with 10 bases between. The CDR3 covers 11 residues. CDR3 loop: CSVGSGSGYTF. CDR3 DNA: TGCAGCGTTGGTTCAGGAAGTGGCTACACCTTC. Together with reference TRBV29-1 and TRBJ1-2, the CDR3 gives the full variable domain: SAVISQKPSRDICQRGTSLTIQCQVDSQVTMMFWYRQQPGQSLTLIATANQGSEATYESGFVIDKFPISRPNLTFSTLTVSNMSPEDSSIYLCSVGSGSGYTFGSGTRLTVV.

The V gene is TRBV7-6, the J gene TRBJ2-6; D is perhaps TRBD2 (5 bases). The germline V and J ends were trimmed by 2 bases and 0 bases, with 17 bases remaining between them. The CDR3 is made up of 19 amino acids. Germline CDR1 reads SGHVS; CDR2 reads FNYEAQ. The DNA for the CDR3 is TGTGCCAGCAGCTTAAAAGCGGCCTCTGCTCTCTCTGGGGCCAACGTCCTGACTTTC. Translating it yields CASSLKAASALSGANVLTF.

The rearrangement links TRBV6-5 to TRBJ1-1, with no clear D. Germline assignment: CDR1 MNHEY and CDR2 SVGAGI. The CDR3 loop spans 13 amino acids. Trimming took 2 bases from V and 8 from J, leaving 12 bases between them. The CDR3 sequence is CASSYIPAGEAFF. As DNA, the CDR3 is TGTGCCAGCAGTTACATCCCAGCAGGAGAAGCTTTCTTT.

The V gene is TRBV29-1, the J gene TRBJ1-4; 7 bases match TRBD1. The V gene end was trimmed by 5 bases and the J gene end by 13 bases; junction bases not matched to a gene: 16. Germline assignment: CDR1 SQVTM and CDR2 ANQGSEA. The CDR3 spans 14 residues. The CDR3 coding sequence is TGCAGCGTTCTCAGTCGGGACAGCCCCTGGAGACTGTTTTTT. Translated, it gives CSVLSRDSPWRLFF. The variable domain in full, completed from reference TRBV29-1 and TRBJ1-4, reads SAVISQKPSRDICQRGTSLTIQCQVDSQVTMMFWYRQQPGQSLTLIATANQGSEATYESGFVIDKFPISRPNLTFSTLTVSNMSPEDSSIYLCSVLSRDSPWRLFFGSGTQLSVL.

In this sample, this clone turned up a few times. CDR3 DNA: TGCGCCAGCAGCCAAGATTTACCGGGGGGGCCGGGCACAGATACGCAGTATTTT. As protein: CASSQDLPGGPGTDTQYF. This chain links TRBV4-3 with TRBJ2-3; TRBD2 aligns across 8 bases. The trim removed 0 bases at V and 1 base at J, leaving 9 bases unmatched. The CDR3 extends over 18 amino acids. Germline-derived CDR1 and CDR2 are LGHNA and YSLEER.

The rearrangement links TRBV30 to TRBJ1-2; a possible D gene is TRBD1 (5 bases). Deletions cut 3 bases from V and 4 bases from J, with 12 bases between. Germline V gene sequence: CDR1 GTSNPN, CDR2 SVGIG (reference sequence). The CDR3 runs 13 residues. CDR3 sequence (DNA): TGTGCCTGGAGGCAGGACACCAGCTATGGCTACACCTTC. Its protein product is CAWRQDTSYGYTF.

Written as DNA, the CDR3 is TGCAGCGTTGAAGAGGCCCCAGGGTCCCACGAGCAGTACTTC. This translates into CSVEEAPGSHEQYF. The rearrangement uses TRBV29-1 and TRBJ2-7; tentatively, D is TRBD1 (5 bases). The V end was cut by 0 bases, the J end by 5 bases, with 14 bases between. This CDR3 region has 14 residues. Per germline, CDR1 SQVTM and CDR2 ANQGSEA.

In its sample, this clone was seen a few times. This sequence joins TRBV29-1 and TRBJ2-3, with D maybe TRBD2 (7 bases). CDR1 is SQVTM, CDR2 ANQGSEA, per germline. The CDR3 spans 14 residues. Trimming left V 3 bases short and J 2 bases short, with 12 bases between. The CDR3 DNA follows: TGCAGCGTTGATGCGGGGGCCCTCACAGATACGCAGTATTTT. Protein sequence: CSVDAGALTDTQYF.

This clone was observed a handful of times. The genes are TRBV30 and TRBJ2-6; D is unclear. With 0 bases removed from V and 2 bases from J, the gap between germline ends came to 8 bases. Germline CDR1 is GTSNPN and CDR2 is SVGIG (reference sequence). The CDR3 spans 15 residues. This CDR3 reads CAWSVRRTGANVLTF. As DNA, the CDR3 is TGTGCCTGGAGTGTACGCAGGACTGGGGCCAACGTCCTGACTTTC.